These 30 T cell receptor beta chains were all obtained from the same sample, sequenced in a study of immune evolution from preneoplasia to lung adenocarcinoma. Produced via immunoSEQ multiplex PCR; TCRdb's table is partial and in-frame only. The data show approximately 14,000 clones, with approximately 80% seen just once and roughly 3% held by the top ten. Source material: FFPE minimally invasive lung adenocarcinoma tissue. These receptors came from a person aged 60 to 85 with lung adenocarcinoma.

This chain connects TRBV18 to TRBJ2-5; 11 positions agree with TRBD2. The CDR3 covers 16 residues. The V gene end was trimmed by 1 base and the J gene end by 11 bases; junction bases not matched to a gene: 12. The germline V gene encodes CDR1 KGHSH and CDR2 LQKENI. In nucleotides, the CDR3 is TGTGCCAGCTCACCACGTAGCGGGAGGGCGCGTGGGGAGCAGTACTTC. This encodes CASSPRSGRARGEQYF.

The chain has TRBV7-9 and TRBJ2-7; TRBD2 matches 12 bases. The CDR3 spans 14 residues. Germline V gene sequence: CDR1 SEHNR, CDR2 FQNEAQ (reference sequence). After removal of 2 bases from V and 6 bases from J, the junction contained 2 bases not matched to a gene. CDR3 sequence (DNA): TGTGCCAGCAGCTTACTAGCGGGGGGGCCCGAGCAGTACTTC. Its translation: CASSLLAGGPEQYF.

This chain uses TRBV9 with TRBJ2-1; D gene uncertain. This CDR3 contains 14 residues. CDR1 and CDR2 (germline): SGDLS, YYNGEE. V lost 0 bases and J 7 bases, leaving 11 bases between the germline ends. CDR3 bases: TGTGCCAGCAGCGTAGAACCCCTTGGGAATGAGCAGTTCTTC. Its protein product is CASSVEPLGNEQFF.

The CDR3 region is CASSLGGSMETQYF. The CDR3 DNA follows: TGTGCCAGCAGCCTCGGAGGAAGTATGGAGACCCAGTACTTC. V gene TRBV5-4 combines with J gene TRBJ2-5; weak D call: TRBD2 (5 bases). Germline values: CDR1 SGHNT, CDR2 YYREEE (reference sequence). With 4 bases removed from V and 5 bases from J, the gap between germline ends came to 15 bases. The CDR3 is 14 amino acids.

V is TRBV11-2 and J is TRBJ2-7; 8 bases map to TRBD1. This CDR3 region has 15 residues. V lost 5 bases, J lost 4 bases, and 10 bases stayed unmatched. The germline gives CDR1 SGHAT, CDR2 FQNNGV. Written as DNA, the CDR3 is TGTGCCAGCAGCATCCTCCGGGACAGGTTATACGAGCAGTACTTC. It specifies CASSILRDRLYEQYF.

The CDR3: CASSRRRDFTDTQYF. In nucleotides, the CDR3 is TGTGCCAGCAGCCGTCGACGGGACTTCACAGATACGCAGTATTTT. V and J are TRBV7-9 and TRBJ2-3; D perhaps matches TRBD2 (6 bases). The germline V and J ends were trimmed by 5 bases and 2 bases, with 14 bases remaining between them. The V gene's germline CDR1 is SEHNR and CDR2 FQNEAQ (reference sequence). The length of the CDR3 is 15 residues.

This clone has just a few counts. The rearrangement joins TRBV29-1 to TRBJ1-1, with 7 bases matching TRBD1. The CDR3 is 14 residues long. CDR1 SQVTM and CDR2 ANQGSEA come from the germline V gene. The trim removed 3 bases at V and 7 bases at J, leaving 11 bases unmatched. The CDR3 DNA follows: TGCAGCGTTGATCCTTCAGGGGGATCCGGTGAAGCTTTCTTT. Its translation: CSVDPSGGSGEAFF.

The chain links TRBV7-8 to TRBJ2-2; 7 nucleotides match TRBD1. CDR1 and CDR2 (germline): SGHVS, FQNEAQ. The junction had 3 bases not matched to a gene; V was cut back by 4 bases and J by 4 bases. This CDR3 is built from 14 residues. This chain's CDR3 is CASSWDSFTGELFF. CDR3 DNA sequence: TGTGCCAGCAGCTGGGACAGTTTCACCGGGGAGCTGTTTTTT.

The V call is TRBV9, the J call TRBJ1-3; D gene unclear. V lost 3 bases to trimming and J lost 7 bases, with 20 bases between them. This CDR3 spans 16 amino acids. The germline CDR1 and CDR2 sequences are SGDLS and YYNGEE. The CDR3 protein is CASSGGPGGNLNTIYF. The CDR3 coding sequence is TGTGCCAGCAGCGGGGGTCCGGGAGGGAATCTCAACACCATATATTTT.

The rearrangement joins TRBV28 to TRBJ1-6; D is ambiguous. In germline, CDR1 is MDHEN, CDR2 SYDVKM. V lost 6 bases and J lost 4, with 16 bases in between. The CDR3 totals 16 residues. CDR3 sequence: CASRPSMGAYNSPLHF. CDR3 bases: TGTGCCAGCAGACCCTCTATGGGTGCATATAATTCACCCCTCCACTTT.

This clone occurred a few times. The chain is built from TRBV28 and TRBJ2-7; D call uncertain. The germline CDR1 and CDR2 sequences are MDHEN and SYDVKM. Trimming removed 4 bases at V and 6 bases at J, with 7 bases between. The CDR3 has 11 amino acids. The CDR3: CASSSNFEQYF. The CDR3, as DNA: TGTGCCAGCAGTTCAAACTTCGAGCAGTACTTC.

The CDR3: CATRETEAFF. The CDR3 DNA is TGTGCCACCAGGGAGACTGAAGCTTTCTTT. The chain is built from TRBV28 and TRBJ1-1; D may be TRBD1 (5 bases). Germline CDR1 MDHEN, CDR2 SYDVKM. V was pared by 10 bases and J by 5 bases, with 8 bases between. The CDR3 totals 10 residues.

The V call is TRBV30, the J call TRBJ2-6; D gene ambiguous. The germline CDR1 and CDR2 sequences are GTSNPN and SVGIG (reference sequence). CDR3 length: 14 residues. Trimming removed 0 bases from V and 4 bases from J, with 7 bases in between. The CDR3, as DNA: TGTGCCTGGAGTGTATTTCCCGGGGCCAACGTCCTGACTTTC. Its translation: CAWSVFPGANVLTF. Full variable domain (missing parts from reference TRBV30 and TRBJ2-6): SQTIHQWPATLVQPVGSPLSLECTVEGTSNPNLYWYRQAAGRGLQLLFYSVGIGQISSEVPQNLSASRPQDRQFILSSKKLLLSDSGFYLCAWSVFPGANVLTFGAGSRLTVL.

This sequence joins TRBV15 and TRBJ1-1; D gene unclear. This CDR3 has 13 residues. Germline assignment: CDR1 LNHNV and CDR2 YYDKDF (reference sequence). Trimming stripped 0 bases from V and 4 bases from J, with 6 bases between. CDR3: CATSRDRATEAFF. The CDR3 DNA is TGTGCCACCAGCAGAGATCGGGCCACTGAAGCTTTCTTT.

The V and J genes are TRBV5-4 and TRBJ2-6; 14 bases are a match to TRBD2. V was pared by 4 bases and J by 1 base, with 4 bases of the junction left unmatched. This CDR3 has 18 amino acids. Germline lookup yields CDR1 SGHNT and CDR2 YYREEE (reference sequence). CDR3 nucleotide sequence: TGTGCCAGCAGCCAGACTAGCGGGGGGGGTTCTGGGGCCAACGTCCTGACTTTC. Translated: CASSQTSGGGSGANVLTF.

This clone was observed a few times. J is TRBJ1-2 and V is TRBV6-4, with a tentative D call TRBD1 (6 bases). This CDR3 spans 15 amino acids. In germline, CDR1 is MRHNA, CDR2 SNTAGT. V was clipped by 4 bases and J by 6 bases, with 18 bases between them. Here the CDR3 reads CASSGSGEGLDGYTF. The CDR3 nucleotides read TGTGCCAGCAGTGGCTCAGGGGAGGGTCTCGATGGCTACACCTTC.

The rearrangement joins TRBV10-1 to TRBJ1-2, with 7 bases fitting TRBD1. This CDR3 is 15 amino acids long. The germline V gene has CDR1 WNHNN and CDR2 SYGVQD (reference sequence). The junction had 9 bases not matched to a gene; V was cut back by 4 bases and J by 4 bases. The CDR3 protein is CASSAGTEVPYGYTF. The CDR3, as DNA: TGCGCCAGCAGTGCTGGGACAGAAGTTCCCTATGGCTACACCTTC.

This chain uses TRBV19 with TRBJ2-2; TRBD1 or TRBD2 may be the D gene (6 bases each). Germline CDR1 LNHDA, CDR2 SQIVND (reference sequence). Trimming left V 7 bases short and J 2 bases short, with 29 bases between. The CDR3 is 20 amino acids. The CDR3 loop is CASNGGPGAQSGGNTGELFF. The CDR3 DNA follows: TGTGCCAGTAATGGAGGGCCAGGGGCTCAATCTGGGGGTAACACCGGGGAGCTGTTTTTT.

The chain carries TRBV21-1 and TRBJ2-5; the table names TRBD1, a call not compared with the DNA. TRBV21-1 corresponds to a pseudogene. This CDR3 has 15 residues. The CDR3 bases are TGTGCCAGCAGCCGTGTCAGGGGTCCTCTGGAGACCCAGTACTTC. Encoded protein: CASSRVRGPLETQYF.

This chain connects TRBV6-5 to TRBJ1-3; D not resolved. CDR3 size: 12 residues. V lost 7 bases to trimming and J lost 3 bases, with 7 bases between them. CDR1 is MNHEY, CDR2 SVGAGI, per germline. The CDR3 region is CASKASGNTIYF. CDR3 nucleotides: TGTGCCAGCAAGGCGAGTGGAAACACCATATATTTT.

The chain recombines TRBV18 with TRBJ2-1; 10 nucleotides line up with TRBD2. Germline assignment: CDR1 KGHSH and CDR2 LQKENI. The CDR3 runs 15 residues. The J segment lost 6 bases and the V segment lost 6 bases, leaving 8 bases of the junction unmatched. The CDR3 DNA follows: TGTGCCAGCTCCCAATCCGGACTAGCGGCCAATGAGCAGTTCTTC. Protein product: CASSQSGLAANEQFF. The whole variable domain, remainder taken from reference TRBV18 and TRBJ2-1, is NAGVMQNPRHLVRRRGQEARLRCSPMKGHSHVYWYRQLPEEGLKFMVYLQKENIIDESGMPKERFSAEFPKEGPSILRIQQVVRGDSAAYFCASSQSGLAANEQFFGPGTRLTVL.

This clone was picked up one time. The gene calls are TRBV12-5 and TRBJ1-1; D not certain. Germline assignment: CDR1 LGHNT and CDR2 FRNRAP. The length of the CDR3 is 14 residues. Trimming removed 6 bases from V and 0 bases from J, with 11 bases in between. The CDR3 DNA reads as TGTGCTAGTGGGTCCAACCTCATGAACACTGAAGCTTTCTTT. It encodes CASGSNLMNTEAFF.

V usage is TRBV6-1 and J usage is TRBJ2-1, with 12 bases matching TRBD2. V was pared by 2 bases and J by 7 bases, with 3 bases of the junction left unmatched. CDR3 length: 15 amino acids. CDR1 and CDR2 from the germline V gene are MNHNS and SASEGT. The CDR3 region is CASSESGTSGNEQFF. The CDR3 DNA reads as TGTGCCAGCAGTGAATCGGGGACTAGCGGGAATGAGCAGTTCTTC.

The chain uses TRBV10-3 and TRBJ1-2; no reliable D call. The CDR3 length is 12 residues. The germline V gene encodes CDR1 ENHRY and CDR2 SYGVKD. V was shortened by 4 bases and J by 5 bases, with 8 bases between the two germline ends. CDR3 DNA sequence: TGTGCCATCAGTGCTGGTGGTTATGGCTACACCTTC. The encoded protein is CAISAGGYGYTF.

The V and J genes are TRBV6-5 and TRBJ2-5; unclear D gene. The CDR3 is 12 residues long. The germline V and J ends were trimmed by 8 bases and 4 bases, with 11 bases remaining between them. Germline CDR1 is MNHEY and CDR2 is SVGAGI. The CDR3 loop is CASVGFAETQYF. CDR3 bases: TGTGCCAGCGTCGGGTTTGCAGAGACCCAGTACTTC.

V usage is TRBV9 and J usage is TRBJ1-1; 7 bases line up with TRBD1. CDR3 length: 13 amino acids. Per the germline V gene, CDR1 is SGDLS and CDR2 is YYNGEE. V lost 4 bases and J lost 7; bases outside the gene matches: 7. Here the CDR3 reads CASSFTGVGEAFF. In DNA form, the CDR3 reads TGTGCCAGCAGCTTCACAGGGGTTGGTGAAGCTTTCTTT.

The chain joins TRBV29-1 to TRBJ2-7; D is undetermined. V lost 6 bases, J lost 3 bases, and 9 bases lay in between. CDR1 SQVTM and CDR2 ANQGSEA come from the germline V gene. This CDR3 is built from 11 residues. CDR3 in amino acids: CSVGNGYEQYF. As DNA, the CDR3 is TGCAGCGTCGGAAACGGCTACGAGCAGTACTTC.

This clone has just one count. The rearrangement uses TRBV6-6 and TRBJ2-7, with 10 bases aligning to TRBD1. The ends lost 8 bases at V and 6 bases at J; junction bases unmatched: 7. Germline CDR1 and CDR2: MNHNY and SVGAGI (reference sequence). This CDR3 spans 13 amino acids. The CDR3 loop is CASRRQGALEQYF. In DNA form, the CDR3 reads TGTGCCAGCCGGCGACAGGGGGCCCTCGAGCAGTACTTC.

V is TRBV5-4 and J is TRBJ2-3, with TRBD2 identical over 8 bases. In germline, CDR1 is SGHNT, CDR2 YYREEE (reference sequence). The CDR3 consists of 16 residues. Trimming removed 1 base from V and 6 bases from J; junction bases left unmatched: 10. As DNA, the CDR3 is TGTGCCAGCAGCTTGAAAGGACTAGCAGCACAGGATACGCAGTATTTT. Its protein is CASSLKGLAAQDTQYF.

This clone came up once. The chain carries TRBV5-1 and TRBJ1-4; maybe TRBD1 (5 bases). Trimming cost V 4 bases and J 8 bases, with 15 bases left between them. The CDR3 contains 14 residues. Germline CDR1 is SGHRS and CDR2 is YFSETQ. In DNA, the CDR3 is TGCGCCAGCAGCGAGGGACTCCCGGGGGAAAAACTGTTTTTT. Translation: CASSEGLPGEKLFF.